These T cell receptor beta chains were read from a single sample in a study of cytomegalovirus exposure and HLA in healthy donors. Repertoires were generated with immunoSEQ multiplex PCR, while TCRdb's copy carries only in-frame clones and drops some. This sample yields tens of thousands of clones, of which about 80% are seen a single time; about 3.1% belongs to the top ten. The sample taken for sequencing was PBMCs. Receptor source: a middle-aged man in good health and CMV-seronegative. The CDR3 runs from the conserved cysteine through the conserved F or W. The D gene is left open where the match is weak. Size values are once, few and many counts, or a class for expanded clones, and some rows have none.

J gene,D gene,clone size,V gene,CDR3 DNA,CDR3 protein
TRBJ2-5,TRBD2,.,TRBV7-6,TGTGCCAGCAGCTTGGAAGCGGGGGGGTCTCCTTGGGAGACCCAGTACTTC,CASSLEAGGSPWETQYF
TRBJ1-6,TRBD1,.,TRBV18,TGTGCCAGCTCCCGGACAGGGGGCCCTAATTCACCCCTCCACTTT,CASSRTGGPNSPLHF
TRBJ2-7,.,.,TRBV6-5,TGTGCCAGCAGTTACGAGGGAACGAGTGGAGGGCGGGAGCAGTACTTC,CASSYEGTSGGREQYF
TRBJ2-1,TRBD2,.,TRBV5-1,TGCGCCAGCAGCTTGGCGAGGCTAGCGGGGCAAAATGAGCAGTTCTTC,CASSLARLAGQNEQFF
TRBJ2-7,TRBD2,.,TRBV6-1,TGTGCCAGCACCTCGACTAGCGGGGCGTCCTACGAGCAGTACTTC,CASTSTSGASYEQYF
TRBJ2-3,TRBD2,.,TRBV12-5,TGTGCTAGTGGAGGGAGCGGGGGGGGCACAGATACGCAGTATTTT,CASGGSGGGTDTQYF
TRBJ1-4,TRBD1,.,TRBV6-5,TGTGCCAGCAGTTTAGCGACAGGGGGGAATGAAAAACTGTTTTTT,CASSLATGGNEKLFF
TRBJ2-7,TRBD1,.,TRBV2,TGTGCCAGCAGGGACAGGGGGCCGGGCGAGCAGTACTTC,CASRDRGPGEQYF
TRBJ2-5,TRBD2,.,TRBV6-5,TGTGCCAGCAGTTACTCGGGAGAGGGACTAGATGAGACCCAGTACTTC,CASSYSGEGLDETQYF
TRBJ2-7,.,.,TRBV27,TGTGCCAGCAGCGACACGAACTCCTACGAGCAGTACTTC,CASSDTNSYEQYF
TRBJ2-3,.,few,TRBV10-3,TGTGCCGCGGCTCGCCCAAACACAGATACGCAGTATTTT,CAAARPNTDTQYF
TRBJ1-4,.,.,TRBV7-5,TGTGTCAGAAGCTTTCAGGTCGACGAAAATGCAACTAATGAAAAACTGTTTTTT,CVRSFQVDENATNEKLFF
TRBJ1-2,.,.,TRBV27,TGTGCCAGCAGTTTAACGGGGGATGGCTACACCTTC,CASSLTGDGYTF
TRBJ1-2,TRBD1,few,TRBV9,TGTGCCAGCAGCGCCCGGGACAGGGGAACCCCTGGCTACACCTTC,CASSARDRGTPGYTF
TRBJ1-3,TRBD1,.,TRBV7-2,TGTGCCAGCAGCCGTAGGGGACAGGGGCTAAACGCTGGAAACACCATATATTTT,CASSRRGQGLNAGNTIYF
TRBJ2-7,.,few,TRBV2,TGTGCCAGCAGTGAAGCGGGGGCTCCCGAGCAGTACTTC,CASSEAGAPEQYF
TRBJ2-5,.,.,TRBV11-1,TGTGCCAGCAGCCGCCGTAGGGGCAACCAAGAGACCCAGTACTTC,CASSRRRGNQETQYF
TRBJ2-5,.,.,TRBV18,TGTGCCAGCTCTCCCCAAGGCCCCGGGGAGACCCAGTACTTC,CASSPQGPGETQYF
TRBJ2-7,.,.,TRBV7-9,TGTGCCAGCAGCTTCCCGGGAGCAGCCTACGAGCAGTACTTC,CASSFPGAAYEQYF
TRBJ2-4,.,.,TRBV27,TGTGCCAGCAGTCATGGGGCTTGGGACATTCAGTACTTC,CASSHGAWDIQYF
TRBJ1-1,.,.,TRBV29-1,TGCAGCGTTGAAACAGGGACCGCTGAAGCTTTCTTT,CSVETGTAEAFF
TRBJ1-3,TRBD1,once,TRBV4-1,TGCGCCAGCAGCCAACTCGGACAGGGTTCTGGAAACACCATATATTTT,CASSQLGQGSGNTIYF
TRBJ2-7,.,.,TRBV28,TGTGCCAGCAGTTTTGCGGGACAGTCTAGGGAGCAGTACTTC,CASSFAGQSREQYF
TRBJ2-7,.,.,TRBV6-7,TGTGCCAGCTTTAACAGTTCTCCGTCCTACGAGCAGTACTTC,CASFNSSPSYEQYF
TRBJ2-7,TRBD1,.,TRBV12-5,TGTGCTAGTGGCCCCCGGGACAGGGGGACGGACGAGCAGTACTTC,CASGPRDRGTDEQYF
TRBJ2-3,TRBD2,.,TRBV6-1,TGTGCCAGCAGTGGACTAGCGGGGGGGACCACAGATACGCAGTATTTT,CASSGLAGGTTDTQYF
TRBJ2-1,.,once,TRBV5-4,TGTGCCAGCAGCCTGGGACACCTCAACAATGAGCAGTTCTTC,CASSLGHLNNEQFF
TRBJ2-3,TRBD2,.,TRBV13,TGTGCCAGCAGCCAAGGGACTAGAAGACCCCCAGATACGCAGTATTTT,CASSQGTRRPPDTQYF
TRBJ2-1,TRBD2,.,TRBV19,TGTGCCAGTAGTCCACAAAGCGGGGGATCCTACAATGAGCAGTTCTTC,CASSPQSGGSYNEQFF
TRBJ1-4,.,.,TRBV5-1,TGCGCCAGCAGCGACGACACGGGGAGGGAAAAACTGTTTTTT,CASSDDTGREKLFF
TRBJ1-5,.,.,TRBV29-1,TGCAGCGTCCTACAGGGTGAGGGTAGCAATCAGCCCCAGCATTTT,CSVLQGEGSNQPQHF
TRBJ1-1,TRBD1,.,TRBV29-1,TGCAGCGTTGCAGGGGGCGCATGGGGGGGCACTGAAGCTTTCTTT,CSVAGGAWGGTEAFF